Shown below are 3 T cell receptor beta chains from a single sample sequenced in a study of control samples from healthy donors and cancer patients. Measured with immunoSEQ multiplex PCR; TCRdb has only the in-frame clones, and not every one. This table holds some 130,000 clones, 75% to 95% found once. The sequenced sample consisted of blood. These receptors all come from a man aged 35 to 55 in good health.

The CDR3 nucleotides are TGCGCCAGCAGCCAAGTATTCAGGACAACCAGATTCTATGGCTACACCTTC. Translating gives CASSQVFRTTRFYGYTF. V gene TRBV4-1 combines with J gene TRBJ1-2, with D tentatively TRBD1 (5 bases). The germline V gene has CDR1 MGHRA and CDR2 YSYEKL. Trimming left V 1 base short and J 4 bases short, with 19 bases between. The CDR3 has 17 amino acids.

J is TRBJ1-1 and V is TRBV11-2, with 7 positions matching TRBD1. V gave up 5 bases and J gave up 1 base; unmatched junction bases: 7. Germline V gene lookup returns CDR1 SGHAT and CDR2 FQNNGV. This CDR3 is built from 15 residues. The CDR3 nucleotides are TGTGCCAGCAGCCTAGGGACAGCCCGGAACACTGAAGCTTTCTTT. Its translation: CASSLGTARNTEAFF.

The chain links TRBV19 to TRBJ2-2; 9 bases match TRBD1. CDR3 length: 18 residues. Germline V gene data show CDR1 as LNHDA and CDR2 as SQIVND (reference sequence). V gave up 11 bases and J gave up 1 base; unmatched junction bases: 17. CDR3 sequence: CAVNPGQGFVGNTGELFF. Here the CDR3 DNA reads TGTGCCGTGAACCCGGGACAGGGTTTCGTGGGGAACACCGGGGAGCTGTTTTTT.